The 2 T cell receptor beta chains below all came from one sample that was sequenced in a study of T cell clonotyping in hematopoietic cell transplantation. Data came from immunoSEQ multiplex PCR; TCRdb stores just in-frame clones and leaves some out. Counted here are 70,000 or so clones, 94% occurring once; the ten biggest clones make up roughly 1.7%. The sequenced sample was peripheral blood mononuclear cells. These receptors came from a man aged 50 or older in good health. Some clones in this sample may be carry-over from other donors' samples.

The V and J genes are TRBV6-6 and TRBJ2-3; 8 bases agree with TRBD2. Per germline, CDR1 MNHNY and CDR2 SVGAGI (reference sequence). Trimming at V came to 0 bases and at J to 1 base, leaving 0 bases not matched to a gene. This CDR3 region has 15 residues. Here the CDR3 DNA reads TGTGCCAGCAGTTACTCAGCGGGGGGCACAGATACGCAGTATTTT. Amino acids: CASSYSAGGTDTQYF.

This rearrangement joins TRBV20-1 to TRBJ1-5; TRBD1 aligns across 8 bases. The CDR3 contains 11 residues. The germline V gene has CDR1 DFQATT and CDR2 SNEGSKA (reference sequence). V was pared by 6 bases and J by 15 bases, with 10 bases of the junction left unmatched. DNA of the CDR3: TGCAGTGCCGAAGGACAGGGTTTGAGGCATTTT. It is translated as CSAEGQGLRHF.